This T cell receptor (beta chain) derives from a study of CD8+CD57+ T cells in acquired aplastic anemia. For the study at large: Sorted CD4+ and CD8+ cells yielded DNA averaging around 3.2 ug. Whole-study results and caveats: Between patients and controls, about 30 CD8+ CDR3 sequences were found in common. With respect to CD8+ Simpson's diversity, patients and controls did not differ significantly.

With respect to this clonotype: What it binds is unknown.

Unmatched junction bases numbered 8, after V lost 5 bases and J lost 4 bases. CDR3 length: 14 amino acids. Per germline, CDR1 SGDLS and CDR2 YYNGEE. Genomic DNA, the template, was used for profiling of the TCR beta VDJ and CDR3. TCRdb reprocessed the reads via MiXCR and lists one record per CDR3 protein. The sample has under 200,000 distinct CDR3 sequences, over 60% seen once. The V gene is TRBV9, the J gene TRBJ2-7; 8 nucleotides line up with TRBD1. The sample comprised sorted CD4+, CD8+, or CD8+CD57+ T cells (not recorded which) from PBMCs. This clonotype originated in a human donor with severe aplastic anemia or a healthy control (not recorded which). The CDR3 reads CASSPADREYEQYF. CDR3 in DNA: TGTGCCAGCAGTCCGGCGGACAGGGAGTACGAGCAGTACTTC.